One and the same sample provided the 19 T cell receptor beta chains below, sequenced in a study of cytomegalovirus exposure and HLA in healthy donors. PCR amplification relied on 60 Vbeta primers (plus 13 Jbeta primers). Sequencing was performed with immunoSEQ multiplex PCR; in TCRdb, only in-frame clones are kept and a portion is missing. Found here are about 120,000 clones, approximately 81% of them singletons; the top ten hold around 4%. Sequences were obtained from PBMCs. The receptor set was obtained from a woman in her 30s in good health and CMV-seronegative.

The CDR3 region has the DNA TGCGCCAGCAGCTCCGGGACCCTTAAAGGGGGAATCACAGATACGCAGTATTTT. This gives the protein CASSSGTLKGGITDTQYF. V gene TRBV5-1 combines with J gene TRBJ2-3, with D possibly TRBD1 on 6 matching bases. V was shortened by 3 bases and J by 2 bases, with 22 bases between the two germline ends. CDR3 size: 18 residues. CDR1 SGHRS and CDR2 YFSETQ come from the germline V gene. Full variable domain (remainder filled in from reference TRBV5-1 and TRBJ2-3): KAGVTQTPRYLIKTRGQQVTLSCSPISGHRSVSWYQQTPGQGLQFLFEYFSETQRNKGNFPGRFSGRQFSNSRSEMNVSTLELGDSALYLCASSSGTLKGGITDTQYFGPGTRLTVL.

CDR3 nucleotide sequence: TGTGCCAGTAGTCGGGGACTAGCGGGAGGGCCAGATACGCAGTATTTT. Amino acid sequence: CASSRGLAGGPDTQYF. The chain couples TRBV19 to TRBJ2-3; TRBD2 matches at 16 bases. CDR1 is LNHDA, CDR2 SQIVND, per germline (reference sequence). Trimming cost V 5 bases and J 4 bases; bases outside gene matches: 3. The CDR3 consists of 16 residues.

This clone showed up just once. For the CDR3, the DNA is TGTGCCAGCAGTCTCGGGACAGGGATCTTTCAGCCCCAGCATTTT. Protein sequence: CASSLGTGIFQPQHF. The chain recombines TRBV27 with TRBJ1-5; 9 bases map to TRBD1. The V gene's germline CDR1 is MNHEY and CDR2 SMNVEV (reference sequence). CDR3 length: 15 residues. Trimming cost V 5 bases and J 6 bases; bases outside gene matches: 8.

The chain joins TRBV5-1 to TRBJ2-2, with 10 bases matching TRBD1. Germline lookup yields CDR1 SGHRS and CDR2 YFSETQ. Trimming at V came to 4 bases and at J to 7 bases, leaving 4 bases not matched to a gene. The CDR3 consists of 14 residues. CDR3 loop: CASSRDRGGGELFF. CDR3 sequence (DNA): TGCGCCAGCAGCCGGGACAGGGGAGGCGGGGAGCTGTTTTTT.

The CDR3 DNA sequence: TGTGCCAGCAGCTTTGGACAGGGGGAGACCCAGTACTTC. Protein product: CASSFGQGETQYF. The V and J genes are TRBV6-4 and TRBJ2-5; 9 positions agree with TRBD1. The CDR3 sequence is 13 residues long. Germline assignment: CDR1 MRHNA and CDR2 SNTAGT. With 6 bases clipped from V and 5 bases from J, the junction kept 4 bases outside the gene matches.

CDR3 protein: CASSSWGQFTDTQYF. Here the CDR3 DNA reads TGTGCCAGCAGCTCCTGGGGACAGTTCACAGATACGCAGTATTTT. V usage is TRBV11-2 and J usage is TRBJ2-3; TRBD1 aligns across 7 bases. Looked up from germline, CDR1 is SGHAT and CDR2 is FQNNGV. This CDR3 has 15 amino acids. V trimming: 4 bases; J trimming: 2 bases; junction bases outside the gene matches: 6.

This clone was seen a single time. The chain is built from TRBV28 and TRBJ2-1; D is possibly TRBD2 (5 bases). The CDR3 length is 15 residues. Trimming left V 3 bases short and J 4 bases short, with 13 bases between. Germline values: CDR1 MDHEN, CDR2 SYDVKM. CDR3 sequence reads: CASSFLTGGYNEQFF. In DNA, the CDR3 is TGTGCCAGCAGTTTCTTAACTGGCGGGTACAATGAGCAGTTCTTC. The whole variable domain, remainder taken from reference TRBV28 and TRBJ2-1, is DVKVTQSSRYLVKRTGEKVFLECVQDMDHENMFWYRQDPGLGLRLIYFSYDVKMKEKGDIPEGYSVSREKKERFSLILESASTNQTSMYLCASSFLTGGYNEQFFGPGTRLTVL.

The V and J genes are TRBV5-1 and TRBJ1-2; 7 nucleotides agree with TRBD1. The ends lost 0 bases at V and 8 bases at J; junction bases unmatched: 13. This CDR3 spans 16 amino acids. Germline V gives CDR1 SGHRS, CDR2 YFSETQ. The DNA of the CDR3 is TGCGCCAGCAGCTTGGGTCCCTCCGACAGGGACAGCGGCTACACCTTC. It codes for CASSLGPSDRDSGYTF.

This sequence joins TRBV27 and TRBJ2-3; possibly TRBD2 for D (5 bases). CDR3 length: 13 residues. CDR1 and CDR2 (germline): MNHEY, SMNVEV (reference sequence). Trimming left V 5 bases short and J 5 bases short, with 11 bases between. The DNA for the CDR3 is TGTGCCAGCAGTCCCATACGGGGAGATACGCAGTATTTT. This sequence encodes CASSPIRGDTQYF.

The V gene is TRBV6-1, the J gene TRBJ2-7; no firm D call. Germline-derived CDR1 and CDR2 are MNHNS and SASEGT. The ends were cut back, 5 bases at V and 3 bases at J, with 14 bases in the middle. This CDR3 spans 14 amino acids. The CDR3 coding sequence is TGTGCCAGCAGTTCGAGACACGGTGGCTACGAGCAGTACTTC. This codes for CASSSRHGGYEQYF.

Concerning this clone: One end of the junction is discordant with germline, which a read error may explain. V gene TRBV7-9 combines with J gene TRBJ2-7; 10 bases are a match to TRBD2. Germline assignment: CDR1 SEHNR and CDR2 FQNEAQ (reference sequence). This CDR3 contains 17 residues. CDR3 coding DNA: TGTTCCAGCAGCTTAGTTTTGGGGGGGACTAGCGACTACGAGCAGTACTTC. Its protein product is CSSSLVLGGTSDYEQYF.

The chain links TRBV18 to TRBJ2-5; weak D call: TRBD2 (6 bases). V lost 3 bases to trimming and J lost 2 bases, with 19 bases between them. CDR3 length equals 17 residues. The germline CDR1 and CDR2 sequences are KGHSH and LQKENI. The CDR3 nucleotides read TGTGCCAGCTCACCTAAACTTTGGGGGGTGTCTCAAGAGACCCAGTACTTC. Its translation: CASSPKLWGVSQETQYF.

The chain is built from TRBV7-2 and TRBJ2-3; the match to TRBD2 covers 11 bases. Germline values: CDR1 SGHTA, CDR2 FQGNSA. This CDR3 contains 16 residues. V gave up 4 bases and J gave up 3 bases; unmatched junction bases: 6. The CDR3 DNA reads TGTGCCAGCAGCTCGGGACTAGCGGCGGGTACAGATACGCAGTATTTT. Translated, it gives CASSSGLAAGTDTQYF.

The chain uses TRBV19 and TRBJ1-5, with 9 bases lining up with TRBD1. With 4 bases clipped from V and 2 bases from J, the junction kept 6 bases outside the gene matches. The CDR3 runs 16 residues. Germline V lookup: CDR1 LNHDA, CDR2 SQIVND (reference sequence). CDR3 residues: CASSTTGGSGNQPQHF. In DNA, the CDR3 is TGTGCCAGTAGTACAACAGGGGGCTCGGGCAATCAGCCCCAGCATTTT.

V gene TRBV2 combines with J gene TRBJ2-1, with 10 bases fitting TRBD2. Germline CDR1 reads SNHLY; CDR2 reads FYNNEI. This CDR3 has 16 residues. The trim removed 1 base at V and 8 bases at J, leaving 8 bases unmatched. In nucleotides, the CDR3 is TGTGCCAGCAGTGAAGAAGCGGGAGGGGGAAGCGATGAGCAGTTCTTC. It encodes CASSEEAGGGSDEQFF. The full variable domain, completed using reference TRBV2 and TRBJ2-1, is EPEVTQTPSHQVTQMGQEVILRCVPISNHLYFYWYRQILGQKVEFLVSFYNNEISEKSEIFDDQFSVERPDGSNFTLKIRSTKLEDSAMYFCASSEEAGGGSDEQFFGPGTRLTVL.

V usage is TRBV18 and J usage is TRBJ1-5; the match to TRBD1 covers 9 bases. Germline CDR1 KGHSH, CDR2 LQKENI. The CDR3 totals 15 residues. Germline trimming cut 2 bases from V and 1 base from J; bases unmatched to any gene: 0. The CDR3 reads CASSPTGGSNQPQHF. The CDR3 region has the DNA TGTGCCAGCTCACCAACAGGGGGCAGCAATCAGCCCCAGCATTTT.

This sequence joins TRBV7-9 and TRBJ2-1; 8 nucleotides agree with TRBD2. The CDR3 length is 15 residues. Germline lookup yields CDR1 SEHNR and CDR2 FQNEAQ (reference sequence). The J segment lost 5 bases and the V segment lost 5 bases, leaving 8 bases of the junction unmatched. As DNA, the CDR3 is TGTGCCAGCAGCGACCGGGGGGGGAATGACAATGAGCAGTTCTTC. Translating it yields CASSDRGGNDNEQFF.

This clone has only a few counts. The chain carries TRBV6-5 and TRBJ2-7, with 7 bases matching TRBD1. The V and J ends lost 5 bases and 4 bases, in that order; junction bases with no gene match: 8. Germline-derived CDR1 and CDR2 are MNHEY and SVGAGI. This CDR3 has 14 amino acids. This chain's CDR3 is CASSDGQVGYEQYF. The CDR3 bases are TGTGCCAGCAGTGACGGACAGGTGGGGTACGAGCAGTACTTC.

The chain uses TRBV2 and TRBJ2-7; 7 bases map to TRBD2. J lost 2 bases, V lost 10 bases, and 11 bases had no gene match. This CDR3 contains 14 residues. From germline, CDR1 is SNHLY and CDR2 FYNNEI. CDR3 sequence reads: CATRKGGEAYEQYF. Here the CDR3 DNA reads TGTGCCACCCGAAAGGGAGGGGAGGCCTACGAGCAGTACTTC. Full variable domain (rest looked up from reference TRBV2 and TRBJ2-7): EPEVTQTPSHQVTQMGQEVILRCVPISNHLYFYWYRQILGQKVEFLVSFYNNEISEKSEIFDDQFSVERPDGSNFTLKIRSTKLEDSAMYFCATRKGGEAYEQYFGPGTRLTVT.